The 6 T cell receptor beta chains presented below share a single source sample, sequenced in a study of cytomegalovirus exposure and HLA in healthy donors. The primer mix had 60 Vbeta and 13 Jbeta primers. Here immunoSEQ multiplex PCR was the method, and the copy in TCRdb shows in-frame clones only, minus some. The sample has 150,000 or so clones, 70% to 90% seen once. The sample taken for sequencing was PBMCs. Source of these receptors: a man in his forties or fifties in good health and CMV-seronegative.

The chain links TRBV7-3 to TRBJ2-5, with 9 bases that match TRBD2. The J segment lost 4 bases and the V segment lost 2 bases, leaving 8 bases of the junction unmatched. Per germline, CDR1 SGHTA and CDR2 FQGTGA. The CDR3 totals 16 residues. The CDR3 reads CASSLGDSGGTETQYF. The CDR3 nucleotides read TGTGCCAGCAGCTTAGGGGATAGCGGGGGTACAGAGACCCAGTACTTC.

The chain carries TRBV9 and TRBJ2-1; D ambiguous. This CDR3 spans 14 amino acids. Germline V gene lookup returns CDR1 SGDLS and CDR2 YYNGEE. V lost 3 bases, J lost 0 bases, and 7 bases lay in between. DNA of the CDR3: TGTGCCAGCAGCGCCGCGGACTCCTACAATGAGCAGTTCTTC. It translates to CASSAADSYNEQFF.

The chain is built from TRBV7-7 and TRBJ1-1; D ambiguous. Germline CDR1 reads SSHAT; CDR2 reads FNYEAQ (reference sequence). The ends were cut back, 4 bases at V and 0 bases at J, with 6 bases in the middle. The CDR3 length is 13 residues. CDR3 coding DNA: TGTGCCAGCAGCTCCGCAGTGAACACTGAAGCTTTCTTT. Translated: CASSSAVNTEAFF. The variable domain in full, with the rest retrieved from reference TRBV7-7 and TRBJ1-1, is GAGVSQSPRYKVTKRGQDVTLRCDPISSHATLYWYQQALGQGPEFLTYFNYEAQPDKSGLPSDRFSAERPEGSISTLTIQRTEQRDSAMYRCASSSAVNTEAFFGQGTRLTVV.

The chain combines TRBV19 with TRBJ1-6; D is ambiguous. This CDR3 comprises 16 residues. V gave up 6 bases and J gave up 10 bases, with 22 bases separating them. In germline, CDR1 is LNHDA, CDR2 SQIVND (reference sequence). The CDR3 coding sequence is TGTGCCAGTAGCCCACGGTGGGAGGGATTGGGATCACCCCTCCACTTT. It specifies CASSPRWEGLGSPLHF.

The chain is built from TRBV29-1 and TRBJ2-5; D perhaps matches TRBD2 (6 bases). The CDR3 loop spans 15 amino acids. With 8 bases removed from V and 5 bases from J, the gap between germline ends came to 24 bases. The germline CDR1 and CDR2 sequences are SQVTM and ANQGSEA. For the CDR3, the DNA is TGCAGCCCCTACGAGCGCAGCGGGTGCGGGGAGACCCAGTACTTC. This sequence encodes CSPYERSGCGETQYF.

The chain combines TRBV5-4 with TRBJ2-5, with TRBD2 matching 7 bases. The junction had 4 bases not matched to a gene; V was cut back by 0 bases and J by 2 bases. CDR1 is SGHNT, CDR2 YYREEE, per germline (reference sequence). CDR3 length: 15 residues. For the CDR3, the DNA is TGTGCCAGCAGCTTGGTCCTAGCGGCACAAGAGACCCAGTACTTC. As protein: CASSLVLAAQETQYF.